These T cell receptor beta chains were read from a single sample in a study of STAT5B mutations in CD4+ large granular lymphocyte leukemia. Clones were read by immunoSEQ multiplex PCR, and TCRdb kept only the in-frame ones, dropping some. The repertoire holds around 33,000 clones, with roughly 76% as singletons. The sample was CD4+ T cells from blood buffy coats. These receptors all come from a human donor in good health. The CDR3 runs from the conserved cysteine through the conserved F or W. Each record gives: V gene, clone size, J gene, D gene, CDR3 DNA, CDR3 protein. The D gene is left open where the match is weak. Size values are once, few and many counts, or a class for expanded clones, and some rows have none.

v_gene: TRBV30
abundance: -
j_gene: TRBJ2-6
d_gene: TRBD2
CDR3nt: TGTGCCTGGAGTGTACGACTCGGACTAGCGGGAGATACTGGGGCCAACGTCCTGACTTTC
CDR3aa: CAWSVRLGLAGDTGANVLTF

v_gene: TRBV11-1
abundance: few
j_gene: TRBJ2-5
d_gene: TRBD1
CDR3nt: TGTGCCAGCAGCTCCACCCCCCATGGGACAGGGGTCGGGACCCAGTACTTC
CDR3aa: CASSSTPHGTGVGTQYF

v_gene: TRBV29-1
abundance: once
j_gene: TRBJ2-7
d_gene: -
CDR3nt: TGCAGCGTTGAGGCAAACTTCCCCCACGAGCAGTACTTC
CDR3aa: CSVEANFPHEQYF

v_gene: TRBV6-6
abundance: -
j_gene: TRBJ1-5
d_gene: -
CDR3nt: TGTGCCAGCAGTTACTCAGAGGGGGGATATCAGCCCCAGCATTTT
CDR3aa: CASSYSEGGYQPQHF

v_gene: TRBV5-4
abundance: -
j_gene: TRBJ2-1
d_gene: -
CDR3nt: TGTGCCAGCATCCGCGGCGGGGGCGATTACAATGAGCAGTTCTTC
CDR3aa: CASIRGGGDYNEQFF

v_gene: TRBV28
abundance: -
j_gene: TRBJ1-1
d_gene: -
CDR3nt: TGTGCCAGCAGTTCAGATGGTGAAGCTTTCTTT
CDR3aa: CASSSDGEAFF

v_gene: TRBV27
abundance: few
j_gene: TRBJ1-5
d_gene: TRBD1
CDR3nt: TGTGCCAGCAGCAAATCCCCCAGGACAGGGATAGCTCAGCCCCAGCATTTT
CDR3aa: CASSKSPRTGIAQPQHF

v_gene: TRBV7-2
abundance: -
j_gene: TRBJ2-7
d_gene: -
CDR3nt: TGTGCCAGCAGCTTCGGACAGCTCCCCGCCTACGAGCAGTACTTC
CDR3aa: CASSFGQLPAYEQYF

v_gene: TRBV11-2
abundance: -
j_gene: TRBJ2-1
d_gene: TRBD2
CDR3nt: TGTGCCAGCAGCATAGCGGGGGACAATGAGCAGTTCTTC
CDR3aa: CASSIAGDNEQFF

v_gene: TRBV7-2
abundance: -
j_gene: TRBJ2-7
d_gene: -
CDR3nt: TGTGCCAGCAGCTTCCGTTTCGGGGGCCCGGACGAGCAGTACTTC
CDR3aa: CASSFRFGGPDEQYF

v_gene: TRBV5-6
abundance: -
j_gene: TRBJ1-3
d_gene: TRBD1
CDR3nt: TGTGCCAGCAGCACAGGGGTCTCTGGAAACACCATATATTTT
CDR3aa: CASSTGVSGNTIYF

v_gene: TRBV11-2
abundance: -
j_gene: TRBJ2-1
d_gene: TRBD2
CDR3nt: TGTGCCAGCAGCTTAGCGGTTAGCGGGGGGATAAATGAGCAGTTCTTC
CDR3aa: CASSLAVSGGINEQFF

v_gene: TRBV15
abundance: -
j_gene: TRBJ2-2
d_gene: -
CDR3nt: TGTGCCACCAGCAGAACTACAGGAGGCGTTTTCGGGGAGCTGTTTTTT
CDR3aa: CATSRTTGGVFGELFF

v_gene: TRBV28
abundance: -
j_gene: TRBJ2-1
d_gene: TRBD2
CDR3nt: TGTGCCAGCAGTTTACGCCGTGGGACTAGCGGTCTTCATGAGCAGTTCTTC
CDR3aa: CASSLRRGTSGLHEQFF

v_gene: TRBV30
abundance: -
j_gene: TRBJ1-2
d_gene: -
CDR3nt: TGTGCCTGGAGTGTACAGTGGGGACTCTATGGCTACACCTTC
CDR3aa: CAWSVQWGLYGYTF

v_gene: TRBV11-1
abundance: -
j_gene: TRBJ2-5
d_gene: -
CDR3nt: TGTGCCAGCAGCTTAGGCCGGACCCGGGAGACCCAGTACTTC
CDR3aa: CASSLGRTRETQYF

v_gene: TRBV9
abundance: -
j_gene: TRBJ2-1
d_gene: TRBD2
CDR3nt: TGTGCCAGCAGCGTAGTGAGTGGGACTAGCGGAGGGTACAATGAGCAGTTCTTC
CDR3aa: CASSVVSGTSGGYNEQFF

v_gene: TRBV10-2
abundance: -
j_gene: TRBJ2-3
d_gene: -
CDR3nt: TGCGCCAGCAGTGACGAACTTAGCGGCCATACAGATACGCAGTATTTT
CDR3aa: CASSDELSGHTDTQYF

v_gene: TRBV13
abundance: few
j_gene: TRBJ1-5
d_gene: -
CDR3nt: TGTGCCAGCAGCTTAGGAGGGATCAATCAGCCCCAGCATTTT
CDR3aa: CASSLGGINQPQHF